These 27 T cell receptor beta chains were all obtained from the same sample, sequenced in a study of PD-1 blockade in classical Hodgkin lymphoma. Measured with immunoSEQ multiplex PCR; TCRdb has only the in-frame clones, and not every one. This table holds over 75,000 clones, approximately 90% found once. Stated time point: cycle 4 day 1 (C4D1), after five to seven weeks of nivolumab. No patient escaped relapse after autologous stem cell transplantation, and brentuximab vedotin exposure varied. The sample in question was peripheral blood mononuclear cells (PBMCs), obtained before the fourth cycle of nivolumab. These receptors were obtained from a human donor with classical Hodgkin lymphoma.

This chain uses TRBV15 with TRBJ1-2; no clear D gene. The CDR3 is made up of 15 amino acids. The germline CDR1 and CDR2 sequences are LNHNV and YYDKDF (reference sequence). The V end was cut by 0 bases, the J end by 6 bases, with 14 bases between. CDR3 loop: CATSRDLQGRDGYTF. The DNA of the CDR3 is TGTGCCACCAGCAGAGATCTCCAAGGGAGAGATGGCTACACCTTC.

The chain employs TRBV10-1 and TRBJ1-5; a possible D gene is TRBD1 (5 bases). The CDR3 totals 14 residues. CDR1 is WNHNN and CDR2 is SYGVQD in the germline V gene (reference sequence). The ends were cut back, 4 bases at V and 4 bases at J, with 11 bases in the middle. The CDR3 nucleotides are TGCGCCAGCAGTGTGGCAGGGACTAATCAGCCCCAGCATTTT. This translates into CASSVAGTNQPQHF.

The J gene is TRBJ2-5, the V gene TRBV4-1; the match to TRBD2 covers 13 bases. Trimming at V came to 3 bases and at J to 2 bases, leaving 3 bases not matched to a gene. This CDR3 region has 16 residues. Germline values: CDR1 MGHRA, CDR2 YSYEKL. CDR3 protein: CASSHGTSGVQETQYF. The CDR3 DNA is TGCGCCAGCAGCCACGGGACTAGCGGGGTGCAAGAGACCCAGTACTTC.

The chain recombines TRBV21-1 with TRBJ1-2. TRBV21-1 is marked as a pseudogene. This CDR3 is built from 17 residues. CDR3 DNA sequence: TGTGCCAGCAGCAAAGGAAAAGGGGGGGGACACTCGTATGGCTACACCTTC. It codes for CASSKGKGGGHSYGYTF.

V and J are TRBV6-4 and TRBJ2-6; D not resolved. In germline, CDR1 is MRHNA, CDR2 SNTAGT. The CDR3 runs to 19 residues. V lost 0 bases to trimming and J lost 0 bases, with 15 bases between them. The CDR3 region is CASSDSIVGLSSGANVLTF. The CDR3 bases are TGTGCCAGCAGTGACTCGATCGTAGGGCTCAGCTCTGGGGCCAACGTCCTGACTTTC.

This chain uses TRBV2 with TRBJ2-4; no definite D call. Between the trimmed V and J ends, which lost 2 bases and 8 bases, there was a span of 7 bases. CDR3 length: 12 amino acids. Germline V gene sequence: CDR1 SNHLY, CDR2 FYNNEI. The chain's CDR3 is CASSEWPDIQYF. The CDR3 region has the DNA TGTGCCAGCAGTGAATGGCCAGACATTCAGTACTTC.

The chain employs TRBV10-3 and TRBJ2-7, with D perhaps TRBD1 (5 bases). The length of the CDR3 is 14 residues. Germline V gene sequence: CDR1 ENHRY, CDR2 SYGVKD. The ends were cut back, 2 bases at V and 2 bases at J, with 10 bases in the middle. The CDR3 DNA reads TGTGCCATCAGTGAGATGCAGGGCACCTACGAGCAGTACTTC. Translated: CAISEMQGTYEQYF.

This CDR3 is CASSPGTGDNEQFF. Here the CDR3 DNA reads TGTGCCAGCTCACCAGGGACAGGGGACAATGAGCAGTTCTTC. The V call is TRBV18, the J call TRBJ2-1, with 10 positions matching TRBD1. Germline-derived CDR1 and CDR2 are KGHSH and LQKENI. CDR3 length: 14 amino acids. The V and J ends lost 2 bases and 5 bases, in that order; junction bases with no gene match: 0.

This clone showed up just once. The chain is built from TRBV7-2 and TRBJ2-3; TRBD2 matches 14 bases. CDR1 and CDR2 (germline): SGHTA, FQGNSA. Trimming at V came to 5 bases and at J to 6 bases, leaving 7 bases not matched to a gene. This CDR3 contains 16 residues. CDR3 in amino acids: CASSSGLAGGEDTQYF. For the CDR3, the DNA is TGTGCCAGCAGCAGTGGACTAGCGGGGGGCGAGGATACGCAGTATTTT.

This CDR3 is CASSRPGQGTDTQYF. In nucleotides, the CDR3 is TGCGCCAGCAGCAGACCGGGACAGGGTACAGATACGCAGTATTTT. The chain combines TRBV5-1 with TRBJ2-3; 9 bases align to TRBD1. Trimming took 4 bases from V and 3 from J; bases not matched to a gene: 6. The CDR3 is 15 residues long. Germline V CDR1 and CDR2: SGHRS, YFSETQ.

The J gene is TRBJ2-2, the V gene TRBV7-2; TRBD1 matches 10 bases. The V segment lost 1 base and the J segment 7 bases; nucleotides outside the gene matches: 9. The CDR3 spans 17 residues. Germline V gene sequence: CDR1 SGHTA, CDR2 FQGNSA. CDR3 sequence (DNA): TGTGCCAGCAGCTTAGGAGGGGGGACAGGGGCGGTCGGGGAGCTGTTTTTT. Amino acid sequence: CASSLGGGTGAVGELFF.

This clone has only one observation. J is TRBJ2-1 and V is TRBV11-3; 9 bases align to TRBD1. In germline, CDR1 is SGHNT, CDR2 YENEEA. The trim removed 2 bases at V and 4 bases at J, leaving 3 bases unmatched. This CDR3 has 15 amino acids. The CDR3 reads CASSLRTGEYNEQFF. CDR3 nucleotides: TGTGCCAGCAGCTTAAGGACAGGGGAGTACAATGAGCAGTTCTTC.

The chain recombines TRBV28 with TRBJ1-5; TRBD1 might be the D (5 bases). Trimming took 2 bases from V and 1 from J, leaving 9 bases between them. From germline, CDR1 is MDHEN and CDR2 SYDVKM. The CDR3 spans 15 residues. The DNA for the CDR3 is TGTGCCAGCAGTTTAGGGGGGGACAGCAATCAGCCCCAGCATTTT. Its protein is CASSLGGDSNQPQHF. The variable domain in full, with the rest retrieved from reference TRBV28 and TRBJ1-5, is DVKVTQSSRYLVKRTGEKVFLECVQDMDHENMFWYRQDPGLGLRLIYFSYDVKMKEKGDIPEGYSVSREKKERFSLILESASTNQTSMYLCASSLGGDSNQPQHFGDGTRLSIL.

In regard to this clone: One junction end disagrees with the germline gene, perhaps due to a read error. The V call is TRBV18, the J call TRBJ2-5; D gene unclear. Germline V gene lookup returns CDR1 KGHSH and CDR2 LQKENI. The CDR3 spans 14 residues. The CDR3 DNA follows: TGTGCCAGCTCACCGGCAAGTCTACAAGGGACCCAGTACTTC. Amino acid sequence: CASSPASLQGTQYF.

The genes are TRBV5-8 and TRBJ1-5; D is uncertain. This CDR3 contains 15 residues. Trimming removed 4 bases from V and 2 bases from J, with 13 bases in between. Germline V CDR1 and CDR2: SGHTS, YDEGEE. The CDR3 region has the DNA TGTGCCAGCAGCCTGGGAGGGTGGGGCAATCAGCCCCAGCATTTT. This gives the protein CASSLGGWGNQPQHF.

The chain joins TRBV27 to TRBJ2-7, with 8 bases matching TRBD1. J lost 4 bases, V lost 4 bases, and 12 bases had no gene match. This CDR3 has 16 residues. Germline CDR1 and CDR2: MNHEY and SMNVEV (reference sequence). The CDR3 reads CASSSLMTGDPYEQYF. The CDR3 DNA reads TGTGCCAGCAGTTCTCTGATGACAGGGGATCCGTACGAGCAGTACTTC.

The rearrangement links TRBV5-1 to TRBJ1-6; D is possibly TRBD1 (6 bases). CDR1 is SGHRS and CDR2 is YFSETQ in the germline V gene. The V end lost 0 bases, the J end lost 9 bases, and 13 bases lay between the germline ends. The CDR3 is 15 amino acids. The CDR3 DNA is TGCGCCAGCAGCTTGGAAGGGGGATCGGGTTCACCCCTCCACTTT. This gives the protein CASSLEGGSGSPLHF.

The V and J genes are TRBV4-2 and TRBJ1-4; possible D gene TRBD1, 5 bases. Germline assignment: CDR1 LGHNA and CDR2 YNFKEQ. V was pared by 0 bases and J by 3 bases, with 8 bases between. The CDR3 length is 15 residues. The CDR3, as DNA: TGTGCCAGCAGCCAAGATGGGACCGCTAATGAAAAACTGTTTTTT. Its protein product is CASSQDGTANEKLFF.

The chain couples TRBV7-2 to TRBJ2-3; a weak D match, TRBD2 (6 bases). Trimming pared 0 bases from V and 2 bases from J, leaving 12 bases between. This CDR3 region has 16 residues. Germline V gene data show CDR1 as SGHTA and CDR2 as FQGNSA. CDR3 in amino acids: CASSLAGGQPTDTQYF. CDR3 bases: TGTGCCAGCAGCTTAGCGGGAGGACAACCCACAGATACGCAGTATTTT. Combining the CDR3 with reference TRBV7-2 and TRBJ2-3 gives the whole variable domain GAGVSQSPSNKVTEKGKDVELRCDPISGHTALYWYRQSLGQGLEFLIYFQGNSAPDKSGLPSDRFSAERTGGSVSTLTIQRTQQEDSAVYLCASSLAGGQPTDTQYFGPGTRLTVL.

The chain joins TRBV5-1 to TRBJ1-3, with TRBD1 as a possible D gene (6 bases). Germline V gene sequence: CDR1 SGHRS, CDR2 YFSETQ. The CDR3 loop spans 16 amino acids. V shed 0 bases and J shed 0 bases, with 10 bases lying between them. The CDR3 DNA is TGCGCCAGCAGCTTGGCCGCGGACAGCTCTGGAAACACCATATATTTT. As protein: CASSLAADSSGNTIYF.

The rearrangement uses TRBV6-5 and TRBJ1-2; 8 bases agree with TRBD1. CDR1 is MNHEY and CDR2 is SVGAGI in the germline V gene. The CDR3 is made up of 14 amino acids. The V segment lost 5 bases and the J segment 4 bases; nucleotides outside the gene matches: 6. The CDR3 region has the DNA TGTGCCAGCAGTCAAATGACAGGGGTCTATGGCTACACCTTC. This translates into CASSQMTGVYGYTF.

The chain couples TRBV6-5 to TRBJ2-1; no definite D call. The CDR3 runs to 13 residues. Looked up from germline, CDR1 is MNHEY and CDR2 is SVGAGI. V was trimmed by 6 bases and J by 0 bases, leaving 6 bases between them. CDR3 coding DNA: TGTGCCAGCAGAGTGAGCTCCTACAATGAGCAGTTCTTC. Amino acid sequence: CASRVSSYNEQFF.

Only one count was recorded for this clone. The chain links TRBV10-3 to TRBJ2-3; D is ambiguous. CDR3 length equals 15 residues. V lost 4 bases to trimming and J lost 3 bases, with 14 bases between them. Germline V gene lookup returns CDR1 ENHRY and CDR2 SYGVKD. CDR3 bases: TGTGCCATCAGTGGGAGCTCGTTAGTAACAGATACGCAGTATTTT. Its protein product is CAISGSSLVTDTQYF.

The chain has TRBV18 and TRBJ1-3; no clear D. The CDR3 sequence is 16 residues long. Germline CDR1 and CDR2: KGHSH and LQKENI. Trimming pared 1 base from V and 4 bases from J, leaving 14 bases between. This CDR3 reads CASSPLGLLGGNTIYF. The CDR3 coding sequence is TGTGCCAGCTCACCACTCGGACTCCTAGGGGGAAACACCATATATTTT.

This clone was seen a handful of times. The chain combines TRBV6-5 with TRBJ1-4, with D possibly matching TRBD1 (5 bases). CDR1 and CDR2 (germline): MNHEY, SVGAGI. The germline V and J ends were trimmed by 6 bases and 6 bases, with 14 bases remaining between them. This CDR3 is 14 amino acids long. The CDR3 nucleotides are TGTGCCAGCAGGACCCCAGGGTCTGATGAAAAACTGTTTTTT. Its protein is CASRTPGSDEKLFF.

The chain has TRBV10-3 and TRBJ1-5; D might be TRBD1 (5 bases). The CDR3 is made up of 14 amino acids. Germline V gene data show CDR1 as ENHRY and CDR2 as SYGVKD. The ends were cut back, 3 bases at V and 5 bases at J, with 11 bases in the middle. The CDR3 DNA is TGTGCCATCAGTGAAAGGGGCAGCGATCAGCCCCAGCATTTT. The encoded protein is CAISERGSDQPQHF.

The chain recombines TRBV5-1 with TRBJ1-1, with D possibly matching TRBD1 (6 bases). The CDR3 spans 13 residues. Per the germline V gene, CDR1 is SGHRS and CDR2 is YFSETQ. V lost 5 bases and J lost 2, with 10 bases in between. This CDR3 reads CASSGQPNTEAFF. The CDR3 nucleotides read TGCGCCAGCAGTGGACAGCCCAACACTGAAGCTTTCTTT.